This is a list of T cell receptor beta chains from one sample in a study of cytomegalovirus exposure and HLA in healthy donors. Some clones are missing from TCRdb's copy, which holds only in-frame ones; the method was immunoSEQ multiplex PCR. Of fewer than 250,000 clones listed, about 82% are singletons. The sequencing sample was made of PBMCs. Receptors were obtained from a man younger than 45 in good health and CMV-seronegative. The CDR3 runs from the conserved cysteine through the conserved F or W. D genes are given only for firm matches. Rows may omit the clone size; those that give it use once, few, many or a size class.

TRBV5-1	TRBJ2-7	TRBD2	-	TGCGCCAGCAGCCCTAGCGGGGGAAATCTCGACGAGCAGTACTTC	CASSPSGGNLDEQYF
TRBV5-1	TRBJ1-1	TRBD1	-	TGCGCCAGCAGCTTGGCAGGGGGTCACACTGAAGCTTTCTTT	CASSLAGGHTEAFF
TRBV10-3	TRBJ1-2	-	once	TGTGCCATCAGTGAGGTGGGGCAGGGCCTCTACACCTTC	CAISEVGQGLYTF
TRBV28	TRBJ2-3	-	-	TGTGCCAGCAGTTTCGACAACGAGCGGGATACGCAGTATTTT	CASSFDNERDTQYF
TRBV28	TRBJ1-1	-	-	TGTGCCACCTACTCGGGGGGAATGAACACTGAAGCTTTCTTT	CATYSGGMNTEAFF
TRBV5-5	TRBJ1-1	TRBD1	-	TGTGCCAGCAGGGGTGGGACAGAGGTTGAAGCTTTCTTT	CASRGGTEVEAFF
TRBV10-3	TRBJ1-2	-	-	TGTGCCATCAGTGGGGGCCAAATGGGTGACGGCTACACCTTC	CAISGGQMGDGYTF
TRBV5-4	TRBJ2-3	-	-	TGTGCCAGCATGGACAGATACGATACGCAGTATTTT	CASMDRYDTQYF
TRBV4-3	TRBJ1-6	TRBD1	-	TGCGCCAGCAGCCAAGGACAGGGATTAACTTCACCCCTCCACTTT	CASSQGQGLTSPLHF
TRBV19	TRBJ1-6	-	-	TGTGCCAGTAGGGGAGCGGGAACAGTTGGTTCACCCCTCCACTTT	CASRGAGTVGSPLHF
TRBV14	TRBJ1-3	-	-	TGTGCCAGCAGCCCCCTGACAGGCAGGCGGGGAAACACCATATATTTT	CASSPLTGRRGNTIYF
TRBV5-4	TRBJ2-7	TRBD1	few	TGTGCCAGCAGTTCCGGGACAGGGCTCTACGAGCAGTACTTC	CASSSGTGLYEQYF
TRBV7-9	TRBJ2-1	TRBD1	-	TGTGCCAGCAGCGAAACAGGGGTCGAGCAGTTCTTC	CASSETGVEQFF
TRBV4-3	TRBJ1-2	-	-	TGCGCCAGCAGCCAAGATAGAGGGGGTCCGGGTGGCTACACCTTC	CASSQDRGGPGGYTF
TRBV19	TRBJ2-3	TRBD2	once	TGTGCCAGTAGTAGGCGGGGGGGCACAGATACGCAGTATTTT	CASSRRGGTDTQYF
TRBV28	TRBJ1-4	TRBD1	once	TGTGCCAGCAGTTTATGGTTGACAGGGGTAGGGTTTAAACTGTTTTTT	CASSLWLTGVGFKLFF
TRBV7-6	TRBJ1-3	TRBD1	-	TGTGCCAGCAGCACCACCCCATGGGACAGAGGAAACACCATATATTTT	CASSTTPWDRGNTIYF
TRBV5-1	TRBJ2-7	TRBD2	few	TGCGCCAGCAGCTGGGGGGGATTTAGCTCCTACGAGCAGTACTTC	CASSWGGFSSYEQYF
TRBV6-1	TRBJ1-5	TRBD1	few	TGTGCCAGCAGCTGGACAGGGGGAAGCAATCAGCCCCAGCATTTT	CASSWTGGSNQPQHF
TRBV4-2	TRBJ2-5	TRBD2	few	TGTGCCAGCAGCCAAGGAAGCGGGGGCGGGGAAGAGACCCAGTACTTC	CASSQGSGGGEETQYF
TRBV10-2	TRBJ2-6	TRBD1	-	TGCGCCAGCAGTAAACAGGGGGCTCTCTCTGGGGCCAACGTCCTGACTTTC	CASSKQGALSGANVLTF
TRBV29-1	TRBJ1-1	-	-	TGCAGCGTGACGCCCAGGGATGGCCGGGAAGCTTTCTTT	CSVTPRDGREAFF
TRBV6-5	TRBJ1-1	-	-	TGTGCCAGCAGATCTCCCCGGGGAAACACTGAAGCTTTCTTT	CASRSPRGNTEAFF
TRBV7-9	TRBJ1-1	TRBD1	-	TGTGCCAGCAGACCACAGGGGATGAACACTGAAGCTTTCTTT	CASRPQGMNTEAFF
TRBV18	TRBJ1-6	-	-	TGTGCCAGCTCACCACCAGGGGCGAGTAATTCACCCCTCCACTTT	CASSPPGASNSPLHF
TRBV7-8	TRBJ2-7	TRBD1	-	TGTGCCAGCAGCCGGGACAGAGGGGGCTACGAGCAGTACTTC	CASSRDRGGYEQYF
TRBV6-4	TRBJ2-5	TRBD1	-	TGTGCCAGCAGTGAACCGGGACAGCCCTGCGGGGAGACCCAGTACTTC	CASSEPGQPCGETQYF
TRBV27	TRBJ2-5	TRBD2	-	TGTGCCAGCAGTGGAGGTGGTCTAGCGGGGGGTAACTTAGAGACCCAGTACTTC	CASSGGGLAGGNLETQYF
TRBV4-2	TRBJ1-6	-	few	TGTGCCAGCAGCCAAGATCAACAGGGAAATTCACCCCTCCACTTT	CASSQDQQGNSPLHF
TRBV28	TRBJ1-3	-	-	TGTGCCAGCAGAATCACAGGACCTGGAAACACCATATATTTT	CASRITGPGNTIYF
TRBV28	TRBJ1-6	-	-	TGTGCCAGCAGCGTAACCTCAGGGACACATTCACCCCTCCACTTT	CASSVTSGTHSPLHF
TRBV28	TRBJ1-5	-	-	TGTGCCAGCAGCCCCTCGGGCAATCAGCCCCAGCATTTT	CASSPSGNQPQHF
TRBV5-5	TRBJ2-3	-	-	TGTGCCAGCGGGCTCATGAGCACAGATACGCAGTATTTT	CASGLMSTDTQYF
TRBV9	TRBJ1-5	-	-	TGTGCCAGCAGCGCCGGGGGGGGGCTCAATCAGCCCCAGCATTTT	CASSAGGGLNQPQHF
TRBV7-2	TRBJ2-5	TRBD2	once	TGTGCCAGCAGCTTAGCGGTAGCGGGGGGGCAAGAGACCCAGTACTTC	CASSLAVAGGQETQYF
TRBV28	TRBJ2-3	TRBD1	-	TGTGCCAGCAGTTTCGGCAGGGGGAGAGATACGCAGTATTTT	CASSFGRGRDTQYF
TRBV6-6	TRBJ2-7	TRBD1	-	TGTGCCACCAGCCCCCGGAACAGGGGATCCTACGAGCAGTACTTC	CATSPRNRGSYEQYF
TRBV7-6	TRBJ1-6	-	few	TGTGCCAGCAGCCCCAGTGGGGGCAGATATAATTCACCCCTCCACTTT	CASSPSGGRYNSPLHF
TRBV19	TRBJ2-5	-	-	TGTGCCAGTAGTAGACTAGGTCAAGAGACCCAGTACTTC	CASSRLGQETQYF
TRBV7-3	TRBJ2-2	TRBD1	-	TGTGCCAGCAGCAACAGGGGGAAATCGAACACCGGGGAGCTGTTTTTT	CASSNRGKSNTGELFF
TRBV7-9	TRBJ2-2	TRBD1	-	TGTGCCAGCAGCAAGACAGGGAAGGCCCCCGGGGAGCTGTTTTTT	CASSKTGKAPGELFF
TRBV6-5	TRBJ1-1	TRBD1	-	TGTGCCAGCATTCTTAACAGGGGGTTGAACACTGAAGCTTTCTTT	CASILNRGLNTEAFF
TRBV28	TRBJ2-1	-	-	TGTGCCACCCGGAGACTCAATGAGCAGTTCTTC	CATRRLNEQFF
TRBV5-5	TRBJ2-1	TRBD1	-	TGTGCCGGCTCTAGTTCGACAGGGTATACGGGTGAGCAGTTCTTC	CAGSSSTGYTGEQFF